These 14 T cell receptor beta chains share one sample of origin, sequenced in a study of T-cell memory formation after mild COVID-19. TCRdb ran MiXCR on the 5' RACE reads and lists one entry per CDR3 protein. The repertoire holds a few hundred thousand distinct CDR3 sequences, with around 30% as singletons. The sample taken for sequencing was PBMCs or a T cell subset sorted from them (not recorded which). The receptor set was obtained from an adult woman who had mild COVID-19 (a few samples of this study predate the infection). Cell type and time point are not known.

This clonotype was seen only a few times. J is TRBJ2-6 and V is TRBV9; unclear D gene. The CDR3 totals 15 residues. In germline, CDR1 is SGDLS, CDR2 YYNGEE. Trimming took 4 bases from V and 0 from J, leaving 8 bases between them. CDR3 protein: CASSLASSGANVLTF. The CDR3 DNA sequence: TGTGCCAGCAGCCTGGCAAGCTCTGGGGCCAACGTCCTGACTTTC.

There are a few counts of this clonotype. The chain joins TRBV5-1 to TRBJ2-7, with 9 bases fitting TRBD2. Looked up from germline, CDR1 is SGHRS and CDR2 is YFSETQ. J lost 3 bases, V lost 0 bases, and 4 bases had no gene match. The CDR3 has 15 residues. CDR3 sequence: CASSLASSGNYEQYF. In nucleotides, the CDR3 is TGCGCCAGCAGCTTGGCATCTAGCGGGAACTACGAGCAGTACTTC.

The gene calls are TRBV12-3 or TRBV12-4 and TRBJ2-5, with D possibly matching TRBD2 (6 bases). V was cut by 5 bases and J by 0 bases, with 10 bases left in between. The CDR3 totals 14 residues. The CDR3 region is CASSGWGDQETQYF. CDR3 DNA: TGTGCCAGCAGTGGGTGGGGGGACCAAGAGACCCAGTACTTC.

As regards this clonotype: The junction and the germline gene differ at one end; a read error may be behind it. The J gene is TRBJ2-7, the V gene TRBV7-2; 7 bases are shared with TRBD2. The length of the CDR3 is 16 residues. From germline, CDR1 is SGHTA and CDR2 FQGNSA. The CDR3 spells CDSSYQSTSPSYEQYF. The DNA of the CDR3 is TGTGACAGCAGCTACCAATCGACTAGCCCGTCCTACGAGCAGTACTTC.

This clonotype was picked up a small number of times. The chain links TRBV6-2 or TRBV6-3 to TRBJ2-1, with D possibly TRBD1 on 5 matching bases. The CDR3 runs to 16 residues. Germline CDR1 MNHEY, CDR2 SVGEGT. The V and J ends lost 6 bases and 2 bases respectively, with 17 bases between them. The CDR3 region is CASSGLRQGTYNEQFF. Written as DNA, the CDR3 is TGTGCCAGCAGCGGCCTCCGCCAGGGTACCTACAATGAGCAGTTCTTC.

The chain combines TRBV6-1 with TRBJ2-5, with D maybe TRBD2 (6 bases). The CDR3 is made up of 15 amino acids. Germline CDR1 MNHNS, CDR2 SASEGT. V lost 5 bases, J lost 0 bases, and 13 bases lay in between. The CDR3 DNA sequence: TGTGCCAGCAGTACACTGGGGGGAGACCAAGAGACCCAGTACTTC. Its protein is CASSTLGGDQETQYF.

The chain employs TRBV14 and TRBJ1-2; D gene uncertain. The CDR3 is 14 residues long. Trimming left V 4 bases short and J 0 bases short, with 9 bases between. Germline CDR1 is SGHDN and CDR2 is FVKESK. The CDR3 coding sequence is TGTGCCAGCAGCCCTAGTATTTCTAACTATGGCTACACCTTC. Encoded protein: CASSPSISNYGYTF.

The chain links TRBV2 to TRBJ2-7; TRBD2 matches 9 bases. Trimming took 1 base from V and 2 from J; bases not matched to a gene: 3. Germline V CDR1 and CDR2: SNHLY, FYNNEI. The CDR3 spans 15 residues. DNA of the CDR3: TGTGCCAGCAGTGAAGAGCGGGAGGATACCTACGAGCAGTACTTC. This codes for CASSEEREDTYEQYF.

This sequence joins TRBV7-8 and TRBJ1-2; D gene unclear. The CDR3 contains 13 residues. Germline V gene lookup returns CDR1 SGHVS and CDR2 FQNEAQ. V was clipped by 6 bases and J by 5 bases, with 13 bases between them. The CDR3 bases are TGTGCCAGCAGTCAGACTCCGACGTATGGCTACACCTTC. Amino acids: CASSQTPTYGYTF.

This chain joins TRBV5-6 and TRBJ2-3; 7 positions agree with TRBD2. J was trimmed by 6 bases and V by 1 base; bases with no gene match: 11. Germline CDR1 is SGHDT and CDR2 is YYEEEE. The CDR3 length is 16 residues. The CDR3 loop reads CASSLKLAPRRDTQYF. CDR3 DNA: TGTGCCAGCAGCTTGAAACTAGCGCCCCGCAGGGATACGCAGTATTTT. Together with reference TRBV5-6 and TRBJ2-3, the CDR3 gives the full variable domain: DAGVTQSPTHLIKTRGQQVTLRCSPKSGHDTVSWYQQALGQGPQFIFQYYEEEERQRGNFPDRFSGHQFPNYSSELNVNALLLGDSALYLCASSLKLAPRRDTQYFGPGTRLTVL.

The chain joins TRBV12-3 or TRBV12-4 to TRBJ2-7; the D gene is possibly TRBD1 (6 bases). Trimming removed 5 bases from V and 2 bases from J, with 19 bases in between. This CDR3 region has 16 residues. The DNA of the CDR3 is TGTGCCAGCAGTCAGCAACAGGGATGGCGCGCCTACGAGCAGTACTTC. This translates into CASSQQQGWRAYEQYF.

The chain uses TRBV9 and TRBJ2-7; D gene ambiguous. Per germline, CDR1 SGDLS and CDR2 YYNGEE. V lost 2 bases and J lost 0, with 15 bases in between. The CDR3 loop spans 16 amino acids. The CDR3 region is CASSVAPDLSSYEQYF. The CDR3 nucleotides are TGTGCCAGCAGCGTGGCTCCGGACCTTAGCTCCTACGAGCAGTACTTC.

The chain links TRBV18 to TRBJ2-1; TRBD1 or TRBD2 may be the D gene (5 bases each). The CDR3 has 15 amino acids. Between the trimmed V and J ends, which lost 5 bases and 5 bases, there was a span of 16 bases. Germline V gives CDR1 KGHSH, CDR2 LQKENI. CDR3 amino acids: CASSSWGRANNEQFF. CDR3 sequence (DNA): TGTGCCAGCTCATCGTGGGGACGCGCAAACAATGAGCAGTTCTTC.

This clonotype was observed a handful of times. CDR3 residues: CASSMGLAPADTQYF. Here the CDR3 DNA reads TGTGCCAGCAGCATGGGACTAGCGCCGGCAGATACGCAGTATTTT. This chain connects TRBV9 to TRBJ2-3; 10 bases are a match to TRBD2. From germline, CDR1 is SGDLS and CDR2 YYNGEE. The CDR3 consists of 15 residues. V was pared by 4 bases and J by 4 bases, with 6 bases of the junction left unmatched.